This TCR beta chain was sequenced during a study of blood T cell repertoires in COVID-19. In the study overall: Samples representing acute and convalescent COVID-19 were sourced from the United States, Italy and Spain. T cells, B-cell-depleted T cells, or PBMCs supplied cDNA or gDNA.

Remarks on this clone: Other nucleotide sequences in the sample specify the same CDR3.

In the original processing: Amplified reference gene primers provided the basis for estimating nucleated cell counts. Only in-frame clones appear in the TCRdb table, and some are missing; sequencing was by immunoSEQ multiplex PCR. The V and J calls and clone size are taken from that table; D and trimming were inferred from the DNA. The table has 65,000 to 80,000 clones, around 86% seen once. This CDR3 comprises 16 residues. Germline trimming cut 3 bases from V and 1 base from J; bases unmatched to any gene: 2. CDR1 is KGHSH and CDR2 is LQKENI in the germline V gene. The TCR sequence derives from a man aged 25 to 40 with acute or convalescent COVID-19. The source material was peripheral blood. This chain connects TRBV18 to TRBJ2-3; 12 bases map to TRBD2. The CDR3 DNA is TGTGCCAGCTCACCCGGGACTAGCGGGCGCACAGATACGCAGTATTTT. Amino acid sequence: CASSPGTSGRTDTQYF.